One and the same sample provided the 26 T cell receptor beta chains below, sequenced in a study of blood T cell repertoires in COVID-19 (dated by TCRdb to 2018 to 2020). Libraries came from the immunoSEQ multiplex PCR assay. What TCRdb holds here is the immuneACCESS table cut down to in-frame rearrangements. Part of the clones is not present; checked against another copy, under half of the missing clones reflect an unresolved V gene, and the others are unexplained. The sample table contains a few hundred thousand clones; only one count was recorded for about 89% of them. Of the sample, 7.8% is held by the ten largest clones. The sample comprised peripheral blood. These TCRs come from a woman between 45 and 60 years old who had recovered from COVID-19.

The chain carries TRBV6-1 and TRBJ1-5; no clear D. The germline V and J ends were trimmed by 3 bases and 12 bases, with 15 bases remaining between them. The CDR3 extends over 13 amino acids. Germline CDR1 reads MNHNS; CDR2 reads SASEGT. CDR3 coding DNA: TGTGCCAGCAGTGAGCCGGGCCTCCGGGGCCAGCATTTT. This sequence encodes CASSEPGLRGQHF.

The chain recombines TRBV15 with TRBJ2-7, with 12 bases matching TRBD2. The CDR3 runs 15 residues. V was pared by 4 bases and J by 2 bases, with 3 bases of the junction left unmatched. Germline values: CDR1 LNHNV, CDR2 YYDKDF (reference sequence). The CDR3 DNA follows: TGTGCCACCAGCACCGGACTAGCGGGGACCTACGAGCAGTACTTC. Protein sequence: CATSTGLAGTYEQYF.

The chain combines TRBV19 with TRBJ1-2; D perhaps matches TRBD1 (5 bases). This CDR3 spans 15 amino acids. Trimming cost V 3 bases and J 0 bases, with 11 bases left between them. Germline V gives CDR1 LNHDA, CDR2 SQIVND (reference sequence). The DNA of the CDR3 is TGTGCCAGTAGTATTAGCGGGGGAGCTAACTATGGCTACACCTTC. It is translated as CASSISGGANYGYTF.

The chain is built from TRBV19 and TRBJ2-5; the match to TRBD2 covers 10 bases. This CDR3 comprises 14 residues. The germline CDR1 and CDR2 sequences are LNHDA and SQIVND (reference sequence). The trim removed 5 bases at V and 5 bases at J, leaving 5 bases unmatched. In DNA form, the CDR3 reads TGTGCCAGTAGTTATGCTAGCGGGAGTGAGACCCAGTACTTC. Translation: CASSYASGSETQYF. The whole variable domain, remainder taken from reference TRBV19 and TRBJ2-5, is DGGITQSPKYLFRKEGQNVTLSCEQNLNHDAMYWYRQDPGQGLRLIYYSQIVNDFQKGDIAEGYSVSREKKESFPLTVTSAQKNPTAFYLCASSYASGSETQYFGPGTRLLVL.

This chain links TRBV7-8 with TRBJ1-3; 7 nucleotides agree with TRBD1. Looked up from germline, CDR1 is SGHVS and CDR2 is FQNEAQ. Unmatched junction bases numbered 13, after V lost 8 bases and J lost 3 bases. The CDR3 runs to 16 residues. This chain's CDR3 is CASSETGISYGNTIYF. For the CDR3, the DNA is TGTGCCAGCTCGGAGACAGGGATATCTTATGGAAACACCATATATTTT. The complete variable domain, with remaining parts taken from reference TRBV7-8 and TRBJ1-3, reads GAGVSQSPRYKVAKRGQDVALRCDPISGHVSLFWYQQALGQGPEFLTYFQNEAQLDKSGLPSDRFFAERPEGSVSTLKIQRTQQEDSAVYLCASSETGISYGNTIYFGEGSWLTVV.

This chain joins TRBV11-3 and TRBJ2-1; 9 nucleotides align to TRBD2. Germline CDR1 SGHNT, CDR2 YENEEA. The CDR3 spans 15 residues. With V trimmed by 4 bases and J by 4 bases, 5 bases remained unmatched. The CDR3 is CASSSRLAVYNEQFF. Here the CDR3 DNA reads TGTGCCAGCAGCTCCCGACTAGCGGTTTACAATGAGCAGTTCTTC.

The chain employs TRBV6-5 and TRBJ1-1, with D perhaps TRBD1 (5 bases). Germline assignment: CDR1 MNHEY and CDR2 SVGAGI. The CDR3 sequence is 13 residues long. Trimming stripped 7 bases from V and 1 base from J, with 10 bases between. CDR3 residues: CASTGHENTEAFF. The CDR3 coding sequence is TGTGCCAGCACCGGACACGAGAACACTGAAGCTTTCTTT.

The chain links TRBV4-3 to TRBJ2-7, with D hard to call. Trimming took off 1 base at V and 0 bases at J, with 13 bases between the two ends. This CDR3 spans 16 amino acids. Germline CDR1 and CDR2: LGHNA and YSLEER. CDR3: CASSQGSALSSYEQYF. The CDR3 DNA reads as TGCGCCAGCAGCCAAGGGTCTGCGCTAAGCTCCTACGAGCAGTACTTC.

The chain recombines TRBV2 with TRBJ1-2; 9 nucleotides align to TRBD1. CDR1 and CDR2 from the germline V gene are SNHLY and FYNNEI. The CDR3 contains 15 residues. Trimming removed 3 bases from V and 8 bases from J; junction bases left unmatched: 10. The CDR3 DNA is TGTGCCAGCAGTGAGGGCCGGGACAGGGTACGCGGCTACACCTTC. It yields the protein CASSEGRDRVRGYTF.

This chain joins TRBV7-2 and TRBJ2-2; TRBD2 matches 9 bases. The CDR3 runs to 15 residues. Germline V gene sequence: CDR1 SGHTA, CDR2 FQGNSA. Trimming at V came to 6 bases and at J to 5 bases, leaving 7 bases not matched to a gene. The CDR3, as DNA: TGTGCCAGCAGGTCAGCGGGAGGAGCAACCGGGGAGCTGTTTTTT. Amino acid sequence: CASRSAGGATGELFF.

The rearrangement joins TRBV4-2 to TRBJ2-7, with TRBD2 identical over 7 bases. V lost 2 bases, J lost 2 bases, and 9 bases stayed unmatched. The CDR3 runs 16 residues. The germline gives CDR1 LGHNA, CDR2 YNFKEQ. CDR3 loop: CASSQYFSGRTYEQYF. The DNA for the CDR3 is TGTGCCAGCAGCCAATATTTTAGCGGGCGAACCTACGAGCAGTACTTC.

The rearrangement links TRBV7-9 to TRBJ1-2; no clear D gene. With 3 bases removed from V and 8 bases from J, the gap between germline ends came to 10 bases. The CDR3 consists of 12 residues. In germline, CDR1 is SEHNR, CDR2 FQNEAQ (reference sequence). The CDR3 reads CASSLGSKGYTF. CDR3 DNA: TGTGCCAGCAGCTTGGGGAGCAAAGGCTACACCTTC.

In DNA, the CDR3 is TGTGCCAGCAGCAATAGAGGGTTGGGCAGGTTTGGTGGCTACACCTTC. Its protein product is CASSNRGLGRFGGYTF. The chain has TRBV21-1 and TRBJ1-2. TRBV21-1 is listed as a pseudogene. The CDR3 is made up of 16 amino acids.

The chain employs TRBV28 and TRBJ1-4, with D tentatively TRBD1 (5 bases). CDR1 and CDR2 (germline): MDHEN, SYDVKM. V was trimmed by 7 bases and J by 6 bases, leaving 12 bases between them. The CDR3 consists of 13 residues. The CDR3: CASKVGTYEKLFF. CDR3 DNA sequence: TGTGCCAGCAAGGTTGGGACTTATGAAAAACTGTTTTTT.

This rearrangement joins TRBV28 to TRBJ1-2; maybe TRBD1 (6 bases). This CDR3 spans 15 amino acids. Germline loops: CDR1 MDHEN, CDR2 SYDVKM. Trimming stripped 6 bases from V and 0 bases from J, with 14 bases between. This CDR3 reads CASRTQGIANYGYTF. The CDR3 DNA reads TGTGCCAGCAGAACTCAGGGGATAGCTAACTATGGCTACACCTTC.

V gene TRBV19 combines with J gene TRBJ2-5; 11 nucleotides match TRBD2. With 6 bases clipped from V and 5 bases from J, the junction kept 5 bases outside the gene matches. Germline CDR1 and CDR2: LNHDA and SQIVND (reference sequence). The CDR3 has 14 residues. The CDR3 nucleotides read TGTGCCAGTAGGTCTAGCGGGAGGCGGGAGACCCAGTACTTC. Translation: CASRSSGRRETQYF.

This chain links TRBV15 with TRBJ1-2, with D maybe TRBD1 (5 bases). The V end lost 0 bases, the J end lost 4 bases, and 15 bases lay between the germline ends. The germline V gene has CDR1 LNHNV and CDR2 YYDKDF (reference sequence). There are 16 residues in the CDR3. The CDR3: CATSRDFRDGGYGYTF. The CDR3 bases are TGTGCCACCAGCAGAGATTTCAGGGACGGGGGCTATGGCTACACCTTC.

The chain combines TRBV6-5 with TRBJ2-1; TRBD2 agrees at 10 bases. The germline CDR1 and CDR2 sequences are MNHEY and SVGAGI. The J segment lost 6 bases and the V segment lost 2 bases, leaving 4 bases of the junction unmatched. This CDR3 comprises 15 residues. The CDR3 region has the DNA TGTGCCAGCAGTTACGGAGCGGGGGGGCGCAATGAGCAGTTCTTC. Translation: CASSYGAGGRNEQFF.

In its sample, this clone was seen a few times. The chain has TRBV7-2 and TRBJ2-7; the match to TRBD1 covers 7 bases. Germline V gene data show CDR1 as SGHTA and CDR2 as FQGNSA. The CDR3 has 13 residues. The junction had 3 bases not matched to a gene; V was cut back by 4 bases and J by 3 bases. CDR3: CASSSRTGYEQYF. CDR3 coding DNA: TGTGCCAGCAGCTCCAGGACAGGCTACGAGCAGTACTTC.

This chain joins TRBV11-2 and TRBJ2-7; D uncertain. Between the trimmed V and J ends, which lost 8 bases and 3 bases, there was a span of 11 bases. CDR1 is SGHAT and CDR2 is FQNNGV in the germline V gene. The CDR3 has 12 amino acids. CDR3 sequence: CASGEGVYEQYF. CDR3 sequence (DNA): TGTGCCAGCGGAGAAGGAGTCTACGAGCAGTACTTC.

This clone was seen a handful of times. The chain combines TRBV11-2 with TRBJ1-1; D may be TRBD1 (5 bases). Per germline, CDR1 SGHAT and CDR2 FQNNGV. This CDR3 is built from 13 residues. Trimming stripped 3 bases from V and 8 bases from J, with 13 bases between. This CDR3 is CASSFSLGGEAFF. Written as DNA, the CDR3 is TGTGCCAGCAGCTTCTCCCTGGGGGGGGAAGCTTTCTTT.

The genes are TRBV2 and TRBJ2-1; 7 positions agree with TRBD2. This CDR3 contains 14 residues. Germline loops: CDR1 SNHLY, CDR2 FYNNEI. V gave up 2 bases and J gave up 10 bases; unmatched junction bases: 8. CDR3 residues: CASSESGGSREQFF. CDR3 bases: TGTGCCAGCAGTGAATCGGGCGGGAGTAGGGAGCAGTTCTTC. Full variable domain (remainder filled in from reference TRBV2 and TRBJ2-1): EPEVTQTPSHQVTQMGQEVILRCVPISNHLYFYWYRQILGQKVEFLVSFYNNEISEKSEIFDDQFSVERPDGSNFTLKIRSTKLEDSAMYFCASSESGGSREQFFGPGTRLTVL.

The rearrangement links TRBV4-3 to TRBJ2-3, with D possibly matching TRBD1 (5 bases). Trimming left V 0 bases short and J 5 bases short, with 12 bases between. The CDR3 covers 15 residues. In germline, CDR1 is LGHNA, CDR2 YSLEER. DNA of the CDR3: TGCGCCAGCAGCCAAGATGGAGCAGGGCAAGATACGCAGTATTTT. Its translation is CASSQDGAGQDTQYF.

The rearrangement joins TRBV5-1 to TRBJ2-1; D is perhaps TRBD1 (6 bases). The length of the CDR3 is 15 residues. The V and J ends lost 4 bases and 1 base respectively, with 12 bases between them. The germline V gene has CDR1 SGHRS and CDR2 YFSETQ. CDR3 in amino acids: CASSPGQISYNEQFF. CDR3 DNA: TGCGCCAGCAGCCCCGGACAGATTTCCTACAATGAGCAGTTCTTC.

The chain couples TRBV5-1 to TRBJ2-4; 13 bases map to TRBD2. Unmatched junction bases numbered 10, after V lost 3 bases and J lost 1 base. The CDR3 is made up of 19 amino acids. Germline V gene data show CDR1 as SGHRS and CDR2 as YFSETQ. CDR3 amino acids: CASSSLGLAGDLAKNIQYF. Here the CDR3 DNA reads TGCGCCAGCAGCTCGTTAGGACTAGCGGGAGATTTGGCCAAAAACATTCAGTACTTC.

The genes are TRBV5-1 and TRBJ2-3; tentative D call: TRBD2 (5 bases). The CDR3 loop spans 13 amino acids. V shed 4 bases and J shed 5 bases, with 11 bases lying between them. Germline V gene lookup returns CDR1 SGHRS and CDR2 YFSETQ. The CDR3 DNA reads TGCGCCAGCAGCCCTATGACTAAAGATACGCAGTATTTT. It is translated as CASSPMTKDTQYF.